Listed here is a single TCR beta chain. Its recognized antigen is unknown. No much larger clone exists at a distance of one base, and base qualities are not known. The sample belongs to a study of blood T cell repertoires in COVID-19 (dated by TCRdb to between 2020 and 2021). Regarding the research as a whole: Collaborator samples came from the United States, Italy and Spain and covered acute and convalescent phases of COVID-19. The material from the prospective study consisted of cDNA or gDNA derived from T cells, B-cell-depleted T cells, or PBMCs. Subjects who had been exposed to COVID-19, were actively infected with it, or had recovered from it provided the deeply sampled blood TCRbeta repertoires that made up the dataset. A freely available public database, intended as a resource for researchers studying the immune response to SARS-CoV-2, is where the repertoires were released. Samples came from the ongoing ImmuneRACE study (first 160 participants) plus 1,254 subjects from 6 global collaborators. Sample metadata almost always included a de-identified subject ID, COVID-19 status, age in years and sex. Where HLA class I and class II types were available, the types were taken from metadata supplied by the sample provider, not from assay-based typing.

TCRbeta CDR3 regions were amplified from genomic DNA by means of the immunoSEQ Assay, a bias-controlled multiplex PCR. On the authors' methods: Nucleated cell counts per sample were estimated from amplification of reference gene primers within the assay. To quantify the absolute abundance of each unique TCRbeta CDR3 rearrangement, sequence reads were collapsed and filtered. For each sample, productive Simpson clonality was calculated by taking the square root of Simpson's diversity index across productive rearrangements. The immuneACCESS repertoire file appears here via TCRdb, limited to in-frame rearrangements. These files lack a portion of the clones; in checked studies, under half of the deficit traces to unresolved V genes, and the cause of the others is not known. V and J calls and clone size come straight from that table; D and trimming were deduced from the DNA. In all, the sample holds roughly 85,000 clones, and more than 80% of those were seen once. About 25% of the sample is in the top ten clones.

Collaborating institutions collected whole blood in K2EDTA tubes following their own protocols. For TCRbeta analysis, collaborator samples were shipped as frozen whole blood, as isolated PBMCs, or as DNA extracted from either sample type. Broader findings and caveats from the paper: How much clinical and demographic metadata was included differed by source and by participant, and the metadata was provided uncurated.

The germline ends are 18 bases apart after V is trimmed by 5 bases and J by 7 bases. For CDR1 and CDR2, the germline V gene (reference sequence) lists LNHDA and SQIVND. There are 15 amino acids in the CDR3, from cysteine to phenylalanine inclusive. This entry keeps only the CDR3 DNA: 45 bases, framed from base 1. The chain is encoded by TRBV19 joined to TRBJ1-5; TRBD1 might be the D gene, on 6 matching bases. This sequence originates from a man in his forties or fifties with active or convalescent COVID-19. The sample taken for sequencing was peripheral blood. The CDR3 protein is CASSPDRSVKQPQHF. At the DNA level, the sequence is TGTGCCAGTAGTCCCGACAGGTCGGTCAAACAGCCCCAGCATTTT.